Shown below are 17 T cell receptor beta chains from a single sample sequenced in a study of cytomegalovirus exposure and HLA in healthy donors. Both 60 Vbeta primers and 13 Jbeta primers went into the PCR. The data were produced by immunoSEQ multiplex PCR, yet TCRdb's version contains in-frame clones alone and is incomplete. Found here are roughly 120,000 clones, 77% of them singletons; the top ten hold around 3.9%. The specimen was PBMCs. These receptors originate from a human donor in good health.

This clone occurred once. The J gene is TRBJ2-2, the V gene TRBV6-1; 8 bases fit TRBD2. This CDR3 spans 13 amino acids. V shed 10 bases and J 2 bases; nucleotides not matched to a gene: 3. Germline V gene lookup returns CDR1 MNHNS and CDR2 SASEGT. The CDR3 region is CAIGGGNTGELFF. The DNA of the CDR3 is TGTGCCATCGGGGGGGGTAACACCGGGGAGCTGTTTTTT.

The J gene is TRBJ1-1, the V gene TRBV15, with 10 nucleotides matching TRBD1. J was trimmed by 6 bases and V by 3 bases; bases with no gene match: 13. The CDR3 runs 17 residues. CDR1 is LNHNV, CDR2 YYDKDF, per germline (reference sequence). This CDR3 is CATSSPSTGGAGPEAFF. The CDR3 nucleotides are TGTGCCACCAGCAGTCCTTCGACAGGGGGCGCCGGCCCTGAAGCTTTCTTT.

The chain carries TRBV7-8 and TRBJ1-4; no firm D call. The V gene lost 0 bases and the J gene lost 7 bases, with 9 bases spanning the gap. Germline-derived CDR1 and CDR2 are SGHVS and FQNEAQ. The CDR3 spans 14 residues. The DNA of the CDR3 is TGTGCCAGCAGCTTAGCCTCGGGGTTTGAAAAACTGTTTTTT. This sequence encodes CASSLASGFEKLFF.

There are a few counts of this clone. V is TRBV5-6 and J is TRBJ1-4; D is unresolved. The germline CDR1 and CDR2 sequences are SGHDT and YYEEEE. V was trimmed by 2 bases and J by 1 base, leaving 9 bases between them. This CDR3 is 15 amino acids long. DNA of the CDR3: TGTGCCAGCAGCTTTGGTTCGAGAACTAATGAAAAACTGTTTTTT. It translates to CASSFGSRTNEKLFF.

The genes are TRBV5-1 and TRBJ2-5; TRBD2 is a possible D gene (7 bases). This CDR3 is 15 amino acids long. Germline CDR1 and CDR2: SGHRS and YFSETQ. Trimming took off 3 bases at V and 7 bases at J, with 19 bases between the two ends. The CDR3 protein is CASSSNLGGEGTQYF. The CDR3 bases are TGCGCCAGCAGCTCGAATTTAGGGGGGGAAGGGACCCAGTACTTC.

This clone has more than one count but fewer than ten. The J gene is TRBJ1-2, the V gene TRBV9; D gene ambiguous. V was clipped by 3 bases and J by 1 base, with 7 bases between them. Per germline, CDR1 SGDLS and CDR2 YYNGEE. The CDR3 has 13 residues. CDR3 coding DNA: TGTGCCAGCAGCGCCCCCCTTAACTATGGCTACACCTTC. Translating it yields CASSAPLNYGYTF.

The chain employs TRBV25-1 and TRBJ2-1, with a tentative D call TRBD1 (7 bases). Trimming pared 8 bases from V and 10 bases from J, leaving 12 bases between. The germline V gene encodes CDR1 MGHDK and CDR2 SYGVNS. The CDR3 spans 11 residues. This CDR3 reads CASPGGTEQFF. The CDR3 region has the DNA TGTGCCAGCCCAGGGGGGACAGAGCAGTTCTTC. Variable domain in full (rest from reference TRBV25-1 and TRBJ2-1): EADIYQTPRYLVIGTGKKITLECSQTMGHDKMYWYQQDPGMELHLIHYSYGVNSTEKGDLSSESTVSRIRTEHFPLTLESARPSHTSQYLCASPGGTEQFFGPGTRLTVL.

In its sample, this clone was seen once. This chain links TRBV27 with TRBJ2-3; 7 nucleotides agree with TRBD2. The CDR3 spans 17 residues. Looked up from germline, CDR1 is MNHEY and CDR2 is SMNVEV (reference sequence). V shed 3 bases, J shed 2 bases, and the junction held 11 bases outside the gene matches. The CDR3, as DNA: TGTGCCAGCAGTTTGCGACTAGCAGAAGCCATCACAGATACGCAGTATTTT. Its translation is CASSLRLAEAITDTQYF.

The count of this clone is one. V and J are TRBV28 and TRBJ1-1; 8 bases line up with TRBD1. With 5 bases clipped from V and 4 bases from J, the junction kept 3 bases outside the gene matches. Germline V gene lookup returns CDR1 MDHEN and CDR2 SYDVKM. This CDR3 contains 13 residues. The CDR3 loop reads CASSGQGVTEAFF. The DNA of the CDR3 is TGTGCCAGCAGTGGACAGGGTGTCACTGAAGCTTTCTTT. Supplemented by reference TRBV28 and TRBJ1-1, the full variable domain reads DVKVTQSSRYLVKRTGEKVFLECVQDMDHENMFWYRQDPGLGLRLIYFSYDVKMKEKGDIPEGYSVSREKKERFSLILESASTNQTSMYLCASSGQGVTEAFFGQGTRLTVV.

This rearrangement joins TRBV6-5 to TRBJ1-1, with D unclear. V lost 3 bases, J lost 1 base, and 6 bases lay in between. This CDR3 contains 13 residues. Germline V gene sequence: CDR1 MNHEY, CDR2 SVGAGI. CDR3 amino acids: CASSYAQNTEAFF. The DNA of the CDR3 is TGTGCCAGCAGTTATGCACAGAACACTGAAGCTTTCTTT.

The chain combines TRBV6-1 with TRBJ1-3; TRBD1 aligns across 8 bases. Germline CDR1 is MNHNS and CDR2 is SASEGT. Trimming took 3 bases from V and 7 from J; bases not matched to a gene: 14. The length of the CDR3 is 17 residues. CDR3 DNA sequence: TGTGCCAGCAGTGACGGGTTGACAGGGGCCCACCGGAACACCATATATTTT. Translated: CASSDGLTGAHRNTIYF.

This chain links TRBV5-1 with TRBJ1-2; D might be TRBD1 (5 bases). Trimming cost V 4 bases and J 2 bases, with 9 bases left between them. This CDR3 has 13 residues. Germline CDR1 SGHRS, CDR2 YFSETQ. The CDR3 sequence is CASSRGDNYGYTF. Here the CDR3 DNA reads TGCGCCAGCAGCCGGGGGGACAACTATGGCTACACCTTC.

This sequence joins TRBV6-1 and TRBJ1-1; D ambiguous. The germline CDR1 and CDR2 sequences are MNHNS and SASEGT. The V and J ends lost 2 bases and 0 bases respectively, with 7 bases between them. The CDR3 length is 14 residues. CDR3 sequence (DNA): TGTGCCAGCAGTGAACAGTTCCTGAACACTGAAGCTTTCTTT. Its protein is CASSEQFLNTEAFF.

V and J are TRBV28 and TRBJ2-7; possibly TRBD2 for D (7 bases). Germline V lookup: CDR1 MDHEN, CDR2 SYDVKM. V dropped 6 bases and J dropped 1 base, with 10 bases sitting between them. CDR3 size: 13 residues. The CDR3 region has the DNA TGTGCCAGCAGGGGGAGGGGGTCCTACGAGCAGTACTTC. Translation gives CASRGRGSYEQYF.

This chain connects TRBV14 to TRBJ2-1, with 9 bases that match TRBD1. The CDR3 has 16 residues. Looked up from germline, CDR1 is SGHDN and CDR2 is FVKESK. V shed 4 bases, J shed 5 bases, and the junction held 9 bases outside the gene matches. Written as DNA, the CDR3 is TGTGCCAGCAGCCCCAGACAGGGGGAGAGTAACAATGAGCAGTTCTTC. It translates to CASSPRQGESNNEQFF.

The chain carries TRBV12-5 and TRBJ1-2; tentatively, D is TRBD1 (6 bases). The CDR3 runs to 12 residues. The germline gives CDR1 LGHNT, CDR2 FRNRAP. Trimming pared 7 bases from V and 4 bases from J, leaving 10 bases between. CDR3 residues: CASARDTYGYTF. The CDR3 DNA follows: TGTGCTAGTGCCCGGGACACCTATGGCTACACCTTC.

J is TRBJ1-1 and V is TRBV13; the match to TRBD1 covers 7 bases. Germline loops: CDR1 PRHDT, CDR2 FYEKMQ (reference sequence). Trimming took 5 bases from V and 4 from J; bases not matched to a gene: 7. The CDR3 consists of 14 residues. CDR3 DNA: TGTGCCAGCAGCCCACAGGGGATTGGCACTGAAGCTTTCTTT. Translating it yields CASSPQGIGTEAFF.